These 17 T cell receptor beta chains came from one sample sequenced in a study of blood T cell repertoires in COVID-19. The repertoire was sequenced with immunoSEQ multiplex PCR; TCRdb's copy has only in-frame clones and lacks some. In the table there are some 520,000 clones, about 88% of which are singletons. The sequenced sample consisted of peripheral blood. All receptors derive from a man aged 18 to 30 with COVID-19, enrolled during active disease.

The chain carries TRBV6-5 and TRBJ1-1; 8 bases are shared with TRBD1. CDR3 size: 13 residues. Germline CDR1 reads MNHEY; CDR2 reads SVGAGI. The ends lost 2 bases at V and 6 bases at J; junction bases unmatched: 2. This CDR3 reads CASSYGQGAEAFF. CDR3 nucleotides: TGTGCCAGCAGTTACGGACAGGGTGCTGAAGCTTTCTTT.

The chain links TRBV2 to TRBJ1-6; D is uncertain. The CDR3 is 20 residues long. Germline CDR1 is SNHLY and CDR2 is FYNNEI. V was pared by 6 bases and J by 2 bases, with 26 bases between. CDR3 bases: TGTGCCAGCAGGGGGAGGTGGAGGGATTCTGGGAGACCCTATAATTCACCCCTCCACTTT. Its translation is CASRGRWRDSGRPYNSPLHF.

The chain recombines TRBV5-6 with TRBJ1-1, with D unclear. The CDR3 is 13 amino acids. Germline CDR1 and CDR2: SGHDT and YYEEEE. Trimming removed 3 bases at V and 8 bases at J, with 14 bases between. DNA of the CDR3: TGTGCCAGCAGCTCGCCAGGATGGGCCGAAGCTTTCTTT. It codes for CASSSPGWAEAFF.

The V gene is TRBV7-9, the J gene TRBJ1-2; TRBD1 agrees at 11 bases. CDR1 and CDR2 (germline): SEHNR, FQNEAQ (reference sequence). The CDR3 runs 17 residues. J was trimmed by 0 bases and V by 5 bases; bases with no gene match: 8. The CDR3 here is CASSRIGQGASNYGYTF. CDR3 nucleotides: TGTGCCAGCAGCCGGATCGGACAGGGGGCGTCTAACTATGGCTACACCTTC.

The V gene is TRBV5-1, the J gene TRBJ2-5; 12 nucleotides align to TRBD2. Trimming at V came to 4 bases and at J to 1 base, leaving 5 bases not matched to a gene. There are 16 residues in the CDR3. CDR1 and CDR2 from the germline V gene are SGHRS and YFSETQ. The CDR3: CASSPGLAGSQETQYF. The CDR3 nucleotides read TGCGCCAGCAGCCCAGGACTAGCGGGGTCCCAAGAGACCCAGTACTTC.

The chain links TRBV4-1 to TRBJ2-1, with a possible D match to TRBD2 (5 bases). CDR3 length: 15 residues. From germline, CDR1 is MGHRA and CDR2 YSYEKL. Trimming left V 5 bases short and J 4 bases short, with 15 bases between. The CDR3 nucleotides are TGCGCCAGCAGCGATCCCGAGGGCCTATACAATGAGCAGTTCTTC. Translating it yields CASSDPEGLYNEQFF.

This chain links TRBV18 with TRBJ2-1; D possibly corresponds to TRBD2 (6 bases). CDR3 length: 13 residues. V was cut by 6 bases and J by 8 bases, with 14 bases left in between. CDR1 is KGHSH, CDR2 LQKENI, per germline. CDR3 residues: CASSYQEGYEQFF. The CDR3 nucleotides read TGTGCCAGCTCCTACCAGGAGGGCTATGAGCAGTTCTTC.

The chain couples TRBV5-1 to TRBJ2-1; possible D gene TRBD2, 6 bases. V dropped 2 bases and J dropped 0 bases, with 12 bases sitting between them. Germline CDR1 SGHRS, CDR2 YFSETQ. The CDR3 sequence is 16 residues long. The CDR3 loop reads CASSFLRDSSYNEQFF. In DNA, the CDR3 is TGCGCCAGCAGCTTCTTGCGGGATAGCTCCTACAATGAGCAGTTCTTC. Drawing the rest from reference TRBV5-1 and TRBJ2-1, the complete variable domain is KAGVTQTPRYLIKTRGQQVTLSCSPISGHRSVSWYQQTPGQGLQFLFEYFSETQRNKGNFPGRFSGRQFSNSRSEMNVSTLELGDSALYLCASSFLRDSSYNEQFFGPGTRLTVL.

V is TRBV11-3 and J is TRBJ2-1, with D possibly matching TRBD2 (7 bases). The CDR3 is made up of 17 amino acids. Germline values: CDR1 SGHNT, CDR2 YENEEA. V lost 5 bases, J lost 4 bases, and 21 bases lay in between. The CDR3 protein is CASSRKEWGRGYNEQFF. CDR3 bases: TGTGCCAGCAGCAGAAAGGAATGGGGGAGGGGGTACAATGAGCAGTTCTTC. Combining the CDR3 with reference TRBV11-3 and TRBJ2-1 gives the whole variable domain EAGVVQSPRYKIIEKKQPVAFWCNPISGHNTLYWYLQNLGQGPELLIRYENEEAVDDSQLPKDRFSAERLKGVDSTLKIQPAELGDSAVYLCASSRKEWGRGYNEQFFGPGTRLTVL.

The V call is TRBV19, the J call TRBJ2-1; D not resolved. CDR1 LNHDA and CDR2 SQIVND come from the germline V gene (reference sequence). The V end lost 2 bases, the J end lost 2 bases, and 4 bases lay between the germline ends. The CDR3 has 13 amino acids. CDR3 residues: CASSITTYNEQFF. The CDR3 DNA follows: TGTGCCAGTAGTATAACTACCTACAATGAGCAGTTCTTC.

This clone was detected a few times. The rearrangement uses TRBV19 and TRBJ1-2; the D gene is possibly TRBD1 (5 bases). CDR1 and CDR2 from the germline V gene are LNHDA and SQIVND (reference sequence). This CDR3 is built from 14 residues. V was clipped by 3 bases and J by 4 bases, with 12 bases between them. CDR3 DNA: TGTGCCAGTAGTATTTACACAGGCCTCTATGGCTACACCTTC. Amino acids: CASSIYTGLYGYTF.

The chain has TRBV12-3 or TRBV12-4 and TRBJ2-7; D is perhaps TRBD1 (5 bases). The CDR3 covers 13 residues. V lost 10 bases and J 6 bases, leaving 19 bases between the germline ends. The CDR3 coding sequence is TGTGCCACATGGGCAGGGTCGCTGCCCGAGCAGTACTTC. It is translated as CATWAGSLPEQYF.

The J gene is TRBJ1-1, the V gene TRBV21-1. TRBV21-1 is a listed pseudogene. The CDR3 totals 15 residues. Here the CDR3 DNA reads TGTGCCAGCAGCCGGACCGGGGGGTTGGAAACTGAAGCTTTCTTT. It yields the protein CASSRTGGLETEAFF.

This chain links TRBV5-4 with TRBJ2-7; D is possibly TRBD1 (5 bases). The germline CDR1 and CDR2 sequences are SGHNT and YYREEE (reference sequence). Trimming shortened V by 3 bases and J by 4 bases, and 14 bases separated the two germline ends. This CDR3 has 14 amino acids. The CDR3 nucleotides read TGTGCCAGCAGCTCAATGGGGCACTCTTACGAGCAGTACTTC. It is translated as CASSSMGHSYEQYF.

CDR3 coding DNA: TGTGCCAGCAGCTCGGACCGTCCACAGGGAATATATGAAAAACTGTTTTTT. Translated: CASSSDRPQGIYEKLFF. The chain joins TRBV7-9 to TRBJ1-4; tentative D call: TRBD1 (6 bases). The V gene's germline CDR1 is SEHNR and CDR2 FQNEAQ (reference sequence). The CDR3 spans 17 residues. Trimming shortened V by 4 bases and J by 6 bases, and 21 bases separated the two germline ends. Full variable domain (remainder filled in from reference TRBV7-9 and TRBJ1-4): DTGVSQNPRHKITKRGQNVTFRCDPISEHNRLYWYRQTLGQGPEFLTYFQNEAQLEKSRLLSDRFSAERPKGSFSTLEIQRTEQGDSAMYLCASSSDRPQGIYEKLFFGSGTQLSVL.

The V gene is TRBV5-4, the J gene TRBJ2-7, with 8 bases fitting TRBD1. The CDR3 has 13 amino acids. Germline V gene sequence: CDR1 SGHNT, CDR2 YYREEE (reference sequence). J gave up 3 bases and V 2 bases, and 1 base lay outside the gene matches. CDR3 bases: TGTGCCAGCAGCTTAGACAGGGGCTACGAGCAGTACTTC. It yields the protein CASSLDRGYEQYF.

V is TRBV5-6 and J is TRBJ2-7, with a possible D match to TRBD1 (6 bases). The germline V and J ends were trimmed by 1 base and 2 bases, with 13 bases remaining between them. Germline CDR1 and CDR2: SGHDT and YYEEEE. This CDR3 region has 15 residues. CDR3 region: CASSLLGQMAYEQYF. CDR3 DNA sequence: TGTGCCAGCAGCTTGCTAGGACAGATGGCCTACGAGCAGTACTTC.